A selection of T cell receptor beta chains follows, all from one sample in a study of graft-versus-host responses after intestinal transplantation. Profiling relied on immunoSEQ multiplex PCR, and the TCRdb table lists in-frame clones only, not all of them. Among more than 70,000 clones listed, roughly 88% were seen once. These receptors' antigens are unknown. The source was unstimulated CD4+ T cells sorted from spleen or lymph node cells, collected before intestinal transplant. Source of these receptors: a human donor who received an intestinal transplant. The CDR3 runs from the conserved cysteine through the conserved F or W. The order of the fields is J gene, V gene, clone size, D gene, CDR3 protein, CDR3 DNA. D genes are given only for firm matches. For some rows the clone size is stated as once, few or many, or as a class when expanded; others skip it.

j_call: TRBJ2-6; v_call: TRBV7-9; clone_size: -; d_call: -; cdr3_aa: CASSLVGGSGANVLTF; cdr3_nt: TGTGCCAGCAGCTTAGTGGGGGGCTCTGGGGCCAACGTCCTGACTTTC
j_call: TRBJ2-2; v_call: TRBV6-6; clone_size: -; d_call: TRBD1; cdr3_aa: CASSPTGDSKTGELFF; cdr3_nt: TGTGCCAGCAGCCCCACCGGGGACAGCAAAACCGGGGAGCTGTTTTTT
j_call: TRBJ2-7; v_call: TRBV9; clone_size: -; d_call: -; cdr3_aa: CASSPRGGEPYEQYF; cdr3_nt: TGTGCCAGCAGCCCGAGAGGAGGGGAACCCTACGAGCAGTACTTC
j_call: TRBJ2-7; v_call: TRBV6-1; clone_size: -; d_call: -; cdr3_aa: CASSEAGGSYEQYF; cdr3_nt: TGTGCCAGCAGTGAAGCGGGGGGCTCCTACGAGCAGTACTTC
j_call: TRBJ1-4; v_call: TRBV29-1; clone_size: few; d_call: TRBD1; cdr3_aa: CSVVDRINEKLFF; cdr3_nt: TGCAGCGTTGTGGACAGGATAAATGAAAAACTGTTTTTT
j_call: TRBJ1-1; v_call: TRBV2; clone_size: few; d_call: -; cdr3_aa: CASSEQVATEAFF; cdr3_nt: TGTGCCAGCAGTGAACAGGTCGCCACTGAAGCTTTCTTT
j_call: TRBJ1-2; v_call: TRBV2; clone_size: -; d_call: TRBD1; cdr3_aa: CASSGDRGGYGYTF; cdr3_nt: TGTGCCAGCAGTGGGGACAGGGGCGGGTATGGCTACACCTTC
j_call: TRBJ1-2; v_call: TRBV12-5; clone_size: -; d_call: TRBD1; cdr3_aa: CASGLGTGRGYGYTF; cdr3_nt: TGTGCTAGTGGTTTGGGGACAGGGAGAGGGTATGGCTACACCTTC
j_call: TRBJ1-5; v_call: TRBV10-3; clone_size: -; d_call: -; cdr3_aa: CAISESGGNQPQHF; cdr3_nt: TGTGCCATCAGTGAGTCAGGGGGCAATCAGCCCCAGCATTTT
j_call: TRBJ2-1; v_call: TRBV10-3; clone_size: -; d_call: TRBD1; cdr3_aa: CAISGQGARNEQFF; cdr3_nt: TGTGCCATCAGTGGACAGGGGGCGCGGAATGAGCAGTTCTTC
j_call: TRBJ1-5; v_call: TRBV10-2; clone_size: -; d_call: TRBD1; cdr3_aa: CASSLGQGRKPQHF; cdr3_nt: TGCGCCAGCAGCTTAGGACAGGGGAGGAAGCCCCAGCATTTT
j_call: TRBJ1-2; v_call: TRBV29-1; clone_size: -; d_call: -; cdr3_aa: CSVGGEGYTF; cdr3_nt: TGCAGCGTTGGCGGGGAGGGCTACACCTTC
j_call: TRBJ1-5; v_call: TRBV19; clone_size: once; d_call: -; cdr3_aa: CASERTGDYSNQPQHF; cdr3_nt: TGTGCCAGCGAAAGGACGGGGGACTATAGCAATCAGCCCCAGCATTTT
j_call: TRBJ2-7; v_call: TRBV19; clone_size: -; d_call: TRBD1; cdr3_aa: CASSSRPQGTYEQYF; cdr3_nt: TGTGCCAGTAGTTCCCGTCCACAGGGGACCTACGAGCAGTACTTC
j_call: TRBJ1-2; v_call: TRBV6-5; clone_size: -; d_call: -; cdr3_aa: CASSYSFGAATGYTF; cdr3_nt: TGTGCCAGCAGTTACTCCTTTGGGGCAGCGACTGGCTACACCTTC
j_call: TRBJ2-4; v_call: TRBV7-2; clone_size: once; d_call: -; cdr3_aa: CASSLVSGNIQYF; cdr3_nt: TGTGCCAGCAGCTTAGTTTCGGGGAACATTCAGTACTTC
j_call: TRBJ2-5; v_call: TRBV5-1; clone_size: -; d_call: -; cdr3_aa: CASSPRTPQGETQYF; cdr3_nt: TGCGCCAGCAGCCCACGGACACCTCAGGGAGAGACCCAGTACTTC
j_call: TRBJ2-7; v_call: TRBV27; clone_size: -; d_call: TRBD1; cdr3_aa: CASRRQGAEGEQYF; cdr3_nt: TGTGCCAGCAGGAGACAGGGCGCCGAGGGGGAGCAGTACTTC
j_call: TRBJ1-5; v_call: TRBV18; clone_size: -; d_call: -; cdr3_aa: CASSDSSNQPQHF; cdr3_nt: TGTGCCAGCTCGGACAGTAGCAATCAGCCCCAGCATTTT
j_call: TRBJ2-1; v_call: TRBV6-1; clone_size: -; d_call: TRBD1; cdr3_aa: CASSSDRGNEQFF; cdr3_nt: TGTGCCAGCAGTTCCGACAGGGGCAATGAGCAGTTCTTC
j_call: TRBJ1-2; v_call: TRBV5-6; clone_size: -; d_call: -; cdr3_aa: CASSFTDRQIYGYTF; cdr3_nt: TGTGCCAGCAGCTTCACAGACAGACAGATCTATGGCTACACCTTC
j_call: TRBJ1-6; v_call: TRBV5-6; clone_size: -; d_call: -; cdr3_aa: CASSLGSWSSYNSPLHF; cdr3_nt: TGTGCCAGCAGCTTGGGGAGCTGGAGCTCCTATAATTCACCCCTCCACTTT
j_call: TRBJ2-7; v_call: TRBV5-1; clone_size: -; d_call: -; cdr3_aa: CASSPGVYEQYF; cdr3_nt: TGCGCCAGCAGCCCAGGCGTCTACGAGCAGTACTTC
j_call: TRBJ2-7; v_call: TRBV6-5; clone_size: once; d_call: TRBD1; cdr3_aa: CASSRTGFGSEQYF; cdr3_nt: TGTGCCAGCAGCAGGACAGGGTTCGGAAGCGAGCAGTACTTC
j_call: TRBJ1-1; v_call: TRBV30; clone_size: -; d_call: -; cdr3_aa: CAWNASEGTEAFF; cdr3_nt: TGTGCCTGGAATGCGTCGGAGGGCACTGAAGCTTTCTTT
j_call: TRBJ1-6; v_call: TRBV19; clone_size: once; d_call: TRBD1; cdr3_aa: CAEITGVSSPLHF; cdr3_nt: TGTGCCGAGATAACAGGGGTAAGCTCACCCCTCCACTTT
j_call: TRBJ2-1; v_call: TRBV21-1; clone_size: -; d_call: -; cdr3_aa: CASSKPLAGGSSSYNEQFF; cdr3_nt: TGTGCCAGCAGCAAACCCCTAGCGGGGGGTTCGAGCTCCTACAATGAGCAGTTCTTC
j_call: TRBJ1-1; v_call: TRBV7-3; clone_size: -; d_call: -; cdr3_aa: CASSFGPSQGEAFF; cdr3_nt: TGTGCCAGCAGCTTTGGTCCCAGCCAGGGGGAAGCTTTCTTT
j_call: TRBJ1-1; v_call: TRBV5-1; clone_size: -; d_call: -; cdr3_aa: CASRTDEASTEAFF; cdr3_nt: TGCGCCAGCAGGACAGATGAGGCGAGCACTGAAGCTTTCTTT
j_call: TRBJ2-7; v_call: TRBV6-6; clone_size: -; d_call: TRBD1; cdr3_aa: CASSYRDSPYEQYF; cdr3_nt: TGTGCCAGCAGTTACCGGGACAGCCCCTACGAGCAGTACTTC
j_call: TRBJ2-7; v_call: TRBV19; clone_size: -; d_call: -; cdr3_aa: CASSKNGHKKFYEQYF; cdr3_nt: TGTGCCAGTAGTAAAAACGGACACAAAAAATTCTACGAGCAGTACTTC
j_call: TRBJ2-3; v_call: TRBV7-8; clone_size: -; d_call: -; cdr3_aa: CASSPNTDTQYF; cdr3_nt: TGTGCCAGCAGCCCCAACACAGATACGCAGTATTTT
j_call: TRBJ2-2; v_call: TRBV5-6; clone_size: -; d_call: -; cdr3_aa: CASSRTGELFF; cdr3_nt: TGTGCCAGCAGCCGGACTGGGGAGCTGTTTTTT
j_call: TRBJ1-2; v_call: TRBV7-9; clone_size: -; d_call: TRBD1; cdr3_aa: CASSARDRTRGYGYTF; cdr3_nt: TGTGCCAGCAGCGCCAGGGACAGGACAAGGGGCTATGGCTACACCTTC
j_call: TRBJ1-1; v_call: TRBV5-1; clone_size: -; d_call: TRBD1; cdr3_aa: CASSRPGGPGLNTEAFF; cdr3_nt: TGCGCCAGCAGTCGGCCAGGGGGCCCCGGTCTGAACACTGAAGCTTTCTTT
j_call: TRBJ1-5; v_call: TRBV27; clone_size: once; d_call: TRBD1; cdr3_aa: CASSLGRGQPQHF; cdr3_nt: TGTGCCAGCAGTTTGGGCAGGGGGCAGCCCCAGCATTTT
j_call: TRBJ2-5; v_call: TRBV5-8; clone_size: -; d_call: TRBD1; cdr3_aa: CASSYKPGQGGSETQYF; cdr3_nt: TGTGCCAGCAGCTATAAGCCGGGACAGGGGGGGTCAGAGACCCAGTACTTC
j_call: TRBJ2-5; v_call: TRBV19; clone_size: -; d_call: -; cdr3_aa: CASSMRLGGFPLQETQYF; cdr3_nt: TGTGCCAGTAGTATGCGGTTGGGTGGGTTCCCCCTCCAAGAGACCCAGTACTTC
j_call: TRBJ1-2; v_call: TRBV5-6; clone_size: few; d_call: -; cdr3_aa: CASTFGDRRGYTF; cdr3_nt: TGTGCCAGCACCTTCGGGGATAGGAGGGGCTACACCTTC
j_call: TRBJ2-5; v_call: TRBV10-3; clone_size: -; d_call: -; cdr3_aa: CAISESAVQETQYF; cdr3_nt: TGTGCCATCAGTGAGTCCGCGGTCCAAGAGACCCAGTACTTC
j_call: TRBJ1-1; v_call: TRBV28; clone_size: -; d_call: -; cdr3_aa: CASVWGGRAEAFF; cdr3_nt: TGTGCCAGCGTTTGGGGGGGGCGGGCTGAAGCTTTCTTT
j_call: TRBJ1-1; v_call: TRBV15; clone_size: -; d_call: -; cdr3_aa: CATSLLVTTVEAFF; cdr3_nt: TGTGCCACCAGCCTACTAGTTACGACGGTCGAAGCTTTCTTT
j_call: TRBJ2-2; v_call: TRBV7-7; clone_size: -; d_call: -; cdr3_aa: CASSPRTGELFF; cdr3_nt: TGTGCTAGCAGCCCGCGGACCGGGGAGCTGTTTTTT
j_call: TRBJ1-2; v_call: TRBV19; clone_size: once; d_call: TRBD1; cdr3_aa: CASSPGGFGYTF; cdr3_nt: TGTGCCAGTAGTCCAGGGGGTTTTGGCTACACCTTC
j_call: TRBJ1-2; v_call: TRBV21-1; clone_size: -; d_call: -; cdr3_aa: CASSKRPRVPTRYGYTF; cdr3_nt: TGTGCCAGCAGCAAACGCCCCCGGGTTCCCACGCGCTATGGCTACACCTTC
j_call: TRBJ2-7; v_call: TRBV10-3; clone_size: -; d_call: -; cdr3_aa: CAIRGDRQTYEQYF; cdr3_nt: TGTGCCATCAGAGGGGATAGACAGACCTACGAGCAGTACTTC
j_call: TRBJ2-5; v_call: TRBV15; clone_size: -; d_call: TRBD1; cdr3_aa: CATSFGDSNKETQYF; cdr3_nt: TGTGCCACCAGCTTTGGGGACAGTAACAAAGAGACCCAGTACTTC
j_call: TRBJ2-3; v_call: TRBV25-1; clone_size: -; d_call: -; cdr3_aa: CASSLMQGSTDTQYF; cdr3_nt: TGTGCCAGCAGTCTTATGCAGGGTTCCACAGATACGCAGTATTTT
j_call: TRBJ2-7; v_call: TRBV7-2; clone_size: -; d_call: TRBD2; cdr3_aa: CASSSRTSGATYEQYF; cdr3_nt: TGTGCCAGCAGCTCGCGGACTAGCGGGGCCACCTACGAGCAGTACTTC
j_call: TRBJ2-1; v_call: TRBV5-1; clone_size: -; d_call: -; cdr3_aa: CASTLWGLPVDEQFF; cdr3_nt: TGCGCCAGCACCCTATGGGGACTCCCGGTGGATGAGCAGTTCTTC
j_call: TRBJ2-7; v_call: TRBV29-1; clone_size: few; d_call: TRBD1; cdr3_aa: CSVGGGDRYYEQYF; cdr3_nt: TGCAGCGTTGGGGGTGGGGACAGGTACTACGAGCAGTACTTC
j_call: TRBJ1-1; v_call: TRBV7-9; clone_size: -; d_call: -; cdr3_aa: CASSSTGFTEAFF; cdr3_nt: TGTGCCAGCAGCTCCACAGGTTTCACTGAAGCTTTCTTT
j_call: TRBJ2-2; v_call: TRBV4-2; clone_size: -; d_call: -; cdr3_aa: CASSQKQARKNTGELFF; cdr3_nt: TGTGCCAGCAGCCAGAAACAGGCGAGAAAGAACACCGGGGAGCTGTTTTTT
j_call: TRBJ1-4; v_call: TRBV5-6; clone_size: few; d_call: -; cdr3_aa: CASSLGGKLFF; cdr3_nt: TGTGCCAGCAGCTTAGGGGGAAAACTGTTTTTT
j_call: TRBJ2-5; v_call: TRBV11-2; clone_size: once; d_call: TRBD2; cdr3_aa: CASSPGTNQETQYF; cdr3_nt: TGTGCCAGCAGCCCAGGGACTAACCAAGAGACCCAGTACTTC
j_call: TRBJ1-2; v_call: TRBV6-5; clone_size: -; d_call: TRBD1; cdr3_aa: CATLDRDRLTAGYTF; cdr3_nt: TGTGCCACCTTGGACAGGGATCGGCTTACGGCTGGCTACACCTTC
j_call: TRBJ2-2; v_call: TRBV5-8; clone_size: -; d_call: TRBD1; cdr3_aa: CASRMTGGNTGELFF; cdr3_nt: TGTGCCAGCAGGATGACAGGGGGAAACACCGGGGAGCTGTTTTTT
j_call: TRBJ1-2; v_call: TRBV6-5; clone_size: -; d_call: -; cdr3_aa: CASSYSMAGANYGYTF; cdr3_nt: TGTGCCAGCAGTTACTCGATGGCTGGAGCTAACTATGGCTACACCTTC
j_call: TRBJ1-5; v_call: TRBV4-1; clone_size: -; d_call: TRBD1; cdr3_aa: CASSQDRGQFNQPQHF; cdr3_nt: TGCGCCAGCAGCCAAGATCGGGGACAGTTCAATCAGCCCCAGCATTTT
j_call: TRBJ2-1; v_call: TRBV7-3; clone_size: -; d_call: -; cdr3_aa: CASSLKLSLSYNEQFF; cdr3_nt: TGTGCCAGCAGCTTAAAGCTCTCCCTCTCCTACAATGAGCAGTTCTTC